A selection of T cell receptor beta chains follows, all from one sample in a study of T cells in Graves' hyperthyroidism and ophthalmopathy. TCRdb itself ran the multiplex PCR reads through MiXCR, one entry per CDR3 protein. This table holds about 320,000 distinct CDR3 sequences, roughly 17% found once. Material for sequencing was blood. The origin of the receptors is a man aged 30 to 39 with Graves' hyperthyroidism. Both conserved end residues are part of each CDR3. D genes are given only for firm matches. Rows give clone size only sometimes, using once, few, many, or a class for an expanded clone.

V: TRBV7-2; D: -; J: TRBJ2-1; size: many; CDR3: CATPVGASTNEQFF; DNA: TGTGCCACCCCGGTGGGGGCCTCGACCAATGAGCAGTTCTTC
V: TRBV11-2; D: -; J: TRBJ2-4; size: many; CDR3: CASSSPRGRSWNIQYF; DNA: TGTGCCAGCAGCTCCCCTAGGGGTCGCTCCTGGAACATTCAGTACTTC
V: TRBV28; D: -; J: TRBJ2-2; size: -; CDR3: CASSLLSENTGELFF; DNA: TGTGCCAGCAGTTTATTGTCAGAGAACACCGGGGAGCTGTTTTTT
V: TRBV6-1; D: -; J: TRBJ2-3; size: many; CDR3: CASSVVPSGGTSTDTQYF; DNA: TGTGCCAGCAGTGTAGTCCCGAGCGGTGGGACTAGCACAGATACGCAGTATTTT
V: TRBV6-2/TRBV6-3; D: TRBD1; J: TRBJ2-5; size: few; CDR3: CASSYSKGQNGIEETQYF; DNA: TGTGCCAGCAGTTACTCGAAGGGACAGAACGGAATTGAGGAGACCCAGTACTTC
V: TRBV7-2; D: -; J: TRBJ2-1; size: many; CDR3: CASKRSLTEDNEQFF; DNA: TGTGCCAGCAAACGCTCCCTTACCGAGGACAATGAGCAGTTCTTC
V: TRBV11-2; D: -; J: TRBJ2-3; size: -; CDR3: CASSPRGRSTDTQYF; DNA: TGTGCCAGCAGCCCACGGGGGCGAAGCACAGATACGCAGTATTTT
V: TRBV29-1; D: TRBD2; J: TRBJ2-7; size: once; CDR3: CSASAGDEQYF; DNA: TGCAGCGCTTCCGCGGGGGACGAGCAGTACTTC
V: TRBV12-3/TRBV12-4; D: -; J: TRBJ1-1; size: many; CDR3: CASSFGIRTEQAFF; DNA: TGTGCCAGCAGTTTCGGTATCCGGACAGAACAAGCTTTCTTT
V: TRBV5-1; D: -; J: TRBJ1-2; size: many; CDR3: CASSLEGNGYTF; DNA: TGCGCCAGCAGCTTGGAAGGAAATGGCTACACCTTC
V: TRBV6-5; D: -; J: TRBJ2-5; size: -; CDR3: CASRYWVGTQYF; DNA: TGTGCCAGCAGGTACTGGGTCGGGACCCAGTACTTC
V: TRBV20-1; D: -; J: TRBJ1-4; size: -; CDR3: CSASPASDEKLFF; DNA: TGCAGTGCTAGTCCAGCATCTGATGAAAAACTGTTTTTT
V: TRBV5-5; D: -; J: TRBJ1-3; size: -; CDR3: CASSLGTRGNTIYF; DNA: TGTGCCAGCAGCTTGGGGACAAGGGGAAACACCATATATTTT
V: TRBV12-3/TRBV12-4; D: -; J: TRBJ2-1; size: many; CDR3: CASSLTGSPYNEQFF; DNA: TGTGCCAGCAGCTTGACCGGGTCGCCGTACAATGAGCAGTTCTTC
V: TRBV5-1; D: -; J: TRBJ1-2; size: many; CDR3: CASSSLVANYGYTF; DNA: TGCGCCAGCAGTTCACTGGTCGCAAACTATGGCTACACCTTC
V: TRBV30; D: -; J: TRBJ2-1; size: -; CDR3: CASSDFTNEQFF; DNA: TGTGCCAGCAGTGACTTTACCAATGAGCAGTTCTTC
V: TRBV6-2/TRBV6-3; D: TRBD1; J: TRBJ2-3; size: few; CDR3: CASSDLRDRGTDTQYF; DNA: TGTGCCAGCAGCGACCTTAGGGACAGGGGCACAGATACGCAGTATTTT
V: TRBV28; D: -; J: TRBJ2-7; size: many; CDR3: CASRRSYEQYF; DNA: TGTGCCAGCAGGCGAAGCTACGAGCAGTACTTC
V: TRBV18; D: -; J: TRBJ2-7; size: many; CDR3: CASSPSETHYEQYF; DNA: TGTGCCAGCTCACCCTCCGAGACACACTACGAGCAGTACTTC
V: TRBV7-2; D: TRBD1; J: TRBJ2-7; size: -; CDR3: CASRPHSAGTVKQRVDEQYF; DNA: TGTGCCAGCAGGCCTCACTCCGCCGGGACAGTCAAACAAAGGGTCGACGAGCAGTACTTC
V: TRBV19; D: TRBD1; J: TRBJ2-1; size: -; CDR3: CASSIKTGTYNEQFF; DNA: TGTGCCAGTAGTATAAAGACAGGGACCTACAATGAGCAGTTCTTC
V: TRBV7-2; D: -; J: TRBJ2-7; size: many; CDR3: CASSLVAGAHEQYF; DNA: TGTGCCAGCAGCTTAGTCGCAGGGGCCCACGAGCAGTACTTC
V: TRBV7-9; D: TRBD1; J: TRBJ2-1; size: many; CDR3: CASSSGTGHLEQFF; DNA: TGTGCCAGCAGCTCCGGGACAGGGCATCTAGAGCAGTTCTTC
V: TRBV27; D: -; J: TRBJ2-3; size: -; CDR3: CASSLVGGSGTQYF; DNA: TGTGCCAGCAGTTTAGTCGGAGGGTCGGGTACGCAGTATTTT
V: TRBV28; D: -; J: TRBJ2-5; size: -; CDR3: CASSITEQETQYF; DNA: TGTGCCAGCAGTATCACAGAGCAAGAGACCCAGTACTTC
V: TRBV7-2; D: -; J: TRBJ1-3; size: -; CDR3: CASSLASRGTGGNTIYF; DNA: TGTGCCAGCAGCTTAGCTAGCCGGGGAACGGGTGGAAACACCATATATTTT
V: TRBV12-3/TRBV12-4; D: -; J: TRBJ1-4; size: -; CDR3: CASSQDLFGKLFF; DNA: TGTGCCAGCAGTCAAGACTTGTTTGGAAAACTGTTTTTT
V: TRBV11-2; D: -; J: TRBJ2-7; size: many; CDR3: CASSLDRLNEQYF; DNA: TGTGCCAGCAGCTTAGATCGCCTTAACGAGCAGTACTTC
V: TRBV6-1; D: -; J: TRBJ2-1; size: few; CDR3: CASSEDAGSGGEQFF; DNA: TGTGCCAGCAGTGAAGACGCCGGGAGTGGGGGTGAGCAGTTCTTC
V: TRBV3-1; D: TRBD2; J: TRBJ2-1; size: few; CDR3: CASSQDQLAGGSYNEQFF; DNA: TGTGCCAGCAGCCAAGATCAGCTAGCGGGAGGCTCCTACAATGAGCAGTTCTTC
V: TRBV28; D: -; J: TRBJ2-7; size: many; CDR3: CASSFPLAGPPTEQYF; DNA: TGTGCCAGCAGTTTCCCCCTCGCGGGACCCCCTACTGAGCAGTACTTC
V: TRBV28; D: -; J: TRBJ1-1; size: -; CDR3: CASSRRGGGNTEAFF; DNA: TGTGCCAGCAGCCGACGGGGGGGAGGGAACACTGAAGCTTTCTTT
V: TRBV14; D: TRBD2; J: TRBJ2-2; size: few; CDR3: CASSPGLAGEGTGELFF; DNA: TGTGCCAGCAGCCCGGGACTAGCGGGAGAAGGAACCGGGGAGCTGTTTTTT
V: TRBV18; D: -; J: TRBJ1-1; size: many; CDR3: CASSPGALTEAFF; DNA: TGTGCCAGCTCACCAGGGGCTCTCACTGAAGCTTTCTTT
V: TRBV4-1; D: -; J: TRBJ1-5; size: -; CDR3: CASSHFGQRGDQPQHF; DNA: TGCGCCAGCAGCCACTTCGGACAGAGGGGGGACCAGCCCCAGCATTTT
V: TRBV3-1; D: TRBD1; J: TRBJ2-5; size: -; CDR3: CASSLTGDQETQYF; DNA: TGTGCCAGCAGCCTTACAGGGGACCAAGAGACCCAGTACTTC